This T cell receptor (beta chain) derives from a study of T cells after yellow fever vaccination. This clonotype was seen repeatedly, ten times or more. This CDR3 has 16 residues. V lost 5 bases to trimming and J lost 10 bases; unmatched junction nucleotides: 16. Per the germline V gene, CDR1 is SEHNR and CDR2 is FQNEAQ (reference sequence). TCRdb reprocessed the 5' RACE reads with MiXCR, giving one entry per CDR3 protein. The sample contains about 370,000 distinct CDR3 sequences, around a tenth of which appear only once. Material: PBMCs, obtained on the day of the first yellow fever vaccination. The chain couples TRBV7-9 to TRBJ1-1; the match to TRBD1 covers 10 bases. This TCR was recovered from a man aged 18 to 30 who received the YFV17D yellow fever vaccine. CDR3 bases: TGTGCCAGCAGCCCCCTCCCGGGACAGGGGACACCGGGAGCTTTCTTT. It is translated as CASSPLPGQGTPGAFF. The variable domain in full, with the rest retrieved from reference TRBV7-9 and TRBJ1-1, is DTGVSQNPRHKITKRGQNVTFRCDPISEHNRLYWYRQTLGQGPEFLTYFQNEAQLEKSRLLSDRFSAERPKGSFSTLEIQRTEQGDSAMYLCASSPLPGQGTPGAFFGQGTRLTVV.